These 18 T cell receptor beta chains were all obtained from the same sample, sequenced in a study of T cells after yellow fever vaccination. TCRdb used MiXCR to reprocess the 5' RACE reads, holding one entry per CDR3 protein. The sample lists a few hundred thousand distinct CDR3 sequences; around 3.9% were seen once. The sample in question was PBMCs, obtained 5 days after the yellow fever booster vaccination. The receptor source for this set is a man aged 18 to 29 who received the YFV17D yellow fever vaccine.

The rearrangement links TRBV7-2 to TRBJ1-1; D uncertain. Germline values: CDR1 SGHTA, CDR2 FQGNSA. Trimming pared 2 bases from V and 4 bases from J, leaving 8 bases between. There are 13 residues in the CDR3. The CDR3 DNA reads TGTGCCAGCAGCTTAAGTTATCTCACTGAAGCTTTCTTT. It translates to CASSLSYLTEAFF. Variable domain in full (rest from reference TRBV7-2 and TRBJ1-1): GAGVSQSPSNKVTEKGKDVELRCDPISGHTALYWYRQSLGQGLEFLIYFQGNSAPDKSGLPSDRFSAERTGGSVSTLTIQRTQQEDSAVYLCASSLSYLTEAFFGQGTRLTVV.

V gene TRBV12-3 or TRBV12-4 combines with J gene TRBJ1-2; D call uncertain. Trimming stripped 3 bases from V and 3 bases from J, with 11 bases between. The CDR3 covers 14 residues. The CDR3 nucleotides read TGTGCCAGCAGTTTTCCGGGGATCGACTATGGCTACACCTTC. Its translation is CASSFPGIDYGYTF.

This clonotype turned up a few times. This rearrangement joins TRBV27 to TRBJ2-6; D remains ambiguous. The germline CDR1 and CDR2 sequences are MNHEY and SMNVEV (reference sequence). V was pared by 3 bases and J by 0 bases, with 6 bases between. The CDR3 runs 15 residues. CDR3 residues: CASSFAYSGANVLTF. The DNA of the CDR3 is TGTGCCAGCAGTTTTGCGTACTCTGGGGCCAACGTCCTGACTTTC.

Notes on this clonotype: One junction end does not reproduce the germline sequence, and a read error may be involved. CDR3 sequence: CASRQVLVEALF. CDR3 bases: TGTGCCAGCAGACAGGTTCTCGTCGAAGCTTTGTTT. The rearrangement joins TRBV7-9 to TRBJ1-1; D may be TRBD1 (5 bases). This CDR3 has 12 amino acids. Germline CDR1 SEHNR, CDR2 FQNEAQ (reference sequence).

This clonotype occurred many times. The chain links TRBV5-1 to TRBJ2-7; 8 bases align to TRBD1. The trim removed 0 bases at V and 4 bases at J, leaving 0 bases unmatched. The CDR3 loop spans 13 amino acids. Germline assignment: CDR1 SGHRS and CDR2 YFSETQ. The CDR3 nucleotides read TGCGCCAGCAGCTTGGGGACAGGGTACGAGCAGTACTTC. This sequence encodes CASSLGTGYEQYF. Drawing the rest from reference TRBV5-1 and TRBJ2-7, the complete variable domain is KAGVTQTPRYLIKTRGQQVTLSCSPISGHRSVSWYQQTPGQGLQFLFEYFSETQRNKGNFPGRFSGRQFSNSRSEMNVSTLELGDSALYLCASSLGTGYEQYFGPGTRLTVT.

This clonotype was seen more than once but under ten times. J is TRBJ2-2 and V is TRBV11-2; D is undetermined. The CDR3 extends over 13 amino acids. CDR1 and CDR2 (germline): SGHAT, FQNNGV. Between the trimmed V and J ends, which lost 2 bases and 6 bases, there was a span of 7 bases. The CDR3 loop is CASSLLIPGELFF. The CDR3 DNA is TGTGCCAGCAGCTTACTGATCCCCGGGGAGCTGTTTTTT. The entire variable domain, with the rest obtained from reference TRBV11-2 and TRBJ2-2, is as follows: EAGVAQSPRYKIIEKRQSVAFWCNPISGHATLYWYQQILGQGPKLLIQFQNNGVVDDSQLPKDRFSAERLKGVDSTLKIQPAKLEDSAVYLCASSLLIPGELFFGEGSRLTVL.

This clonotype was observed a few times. CDR3 region: CSVKSWGTGELFF. In nucleotides, the CDR3 is TGCAGCGTTAAAAGCTGGGGCACCGGGGAGCTGTTTTTT. V usage is TRBV29-1 and J usage is TRBJ2-2; D unclear. This CDR3 region has 13 residues. V was trimmed by 5 bases and J by 4 bases, leaving 11 bases between them. From germline, CDR1 is SQVTM and CDR2 ANQGSEA.

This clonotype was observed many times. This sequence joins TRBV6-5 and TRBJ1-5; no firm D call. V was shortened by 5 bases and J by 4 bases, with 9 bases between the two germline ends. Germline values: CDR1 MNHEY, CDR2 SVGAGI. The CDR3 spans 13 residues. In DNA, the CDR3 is TGTGCCAGCAGTGGTCCGGGGAATCAGCCCCAGCATTTT. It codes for CASSGPGNQPQHF.

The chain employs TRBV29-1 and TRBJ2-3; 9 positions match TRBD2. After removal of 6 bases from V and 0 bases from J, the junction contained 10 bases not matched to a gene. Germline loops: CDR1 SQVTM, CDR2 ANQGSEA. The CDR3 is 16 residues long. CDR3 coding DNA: TGCAGCGTCAAAGGGGTGCGGGGGGGCAGCACAGATACGCAGTATTTT. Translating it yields CSVKGVRGGSTDTQYF.

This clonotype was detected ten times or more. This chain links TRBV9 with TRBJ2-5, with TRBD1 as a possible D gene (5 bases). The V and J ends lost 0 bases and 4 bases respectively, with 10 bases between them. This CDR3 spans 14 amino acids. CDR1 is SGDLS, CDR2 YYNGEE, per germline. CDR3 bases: TGTGCCAGCAGCGTAGAGGGGTTGGGAGAGACCCAGTACTTC. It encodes CASSVEGLGETQYF.

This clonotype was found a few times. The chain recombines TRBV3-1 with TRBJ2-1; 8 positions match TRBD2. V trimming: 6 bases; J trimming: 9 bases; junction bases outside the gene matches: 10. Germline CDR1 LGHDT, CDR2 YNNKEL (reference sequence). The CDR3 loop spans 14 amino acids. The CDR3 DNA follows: TGTGCCAGCAGTCAGGGACTAGGCGGTAGTGAGCAGTTCTTC. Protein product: CASSQGLGGSEQFF.

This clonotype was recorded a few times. CDR3 amino acids: CASSPPGTLEKLFF. Written as DNA, the CDR3 is TGTGCCAGCAGTCCCCCCGGGACATTGGAAAAACTGTTTTTT. J is TRBJ1-4 and V is TRBV25-1; D might be TRBD1 (6 bases). The germline V gene has CDR1 MGHDK and CDR2 SYGVNS. The CDR3 has 14 amino acids. The V and J ends lost 5 bases and 8 bases respectively, with 15 bases between them.

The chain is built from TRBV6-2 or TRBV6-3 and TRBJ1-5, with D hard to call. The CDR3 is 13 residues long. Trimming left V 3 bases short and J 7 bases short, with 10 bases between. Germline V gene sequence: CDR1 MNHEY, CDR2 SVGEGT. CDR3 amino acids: CASSYILWQPQHF. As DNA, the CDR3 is TGTGCCAGCAGTTATATCCTCTGGCAGCCCCAGCATTTT.

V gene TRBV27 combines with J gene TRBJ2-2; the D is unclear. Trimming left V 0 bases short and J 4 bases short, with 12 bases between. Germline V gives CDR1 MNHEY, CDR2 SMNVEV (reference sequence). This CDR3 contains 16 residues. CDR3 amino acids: CASSLSTAQVTGELFF. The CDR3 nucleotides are TGTGCCAGCAGTTTATCCACCGCCCAGGTCACCGGGGAGCTGTTTTTT.

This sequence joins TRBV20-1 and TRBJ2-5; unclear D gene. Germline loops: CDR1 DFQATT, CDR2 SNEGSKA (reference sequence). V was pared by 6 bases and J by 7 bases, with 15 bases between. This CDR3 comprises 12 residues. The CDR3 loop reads CSAPKTPGTQYF. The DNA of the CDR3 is TGCAGTGCCCCCAAGACGCCGGGGACCCAGTACTTC.

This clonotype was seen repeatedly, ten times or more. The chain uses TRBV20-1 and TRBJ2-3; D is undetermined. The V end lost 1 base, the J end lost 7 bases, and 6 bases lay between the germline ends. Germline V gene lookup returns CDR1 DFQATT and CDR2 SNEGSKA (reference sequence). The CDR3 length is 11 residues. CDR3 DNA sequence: TGCAGTGCTAGAGTACAAAATACGCAGTATTTT. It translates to CSARVQNTQYF.

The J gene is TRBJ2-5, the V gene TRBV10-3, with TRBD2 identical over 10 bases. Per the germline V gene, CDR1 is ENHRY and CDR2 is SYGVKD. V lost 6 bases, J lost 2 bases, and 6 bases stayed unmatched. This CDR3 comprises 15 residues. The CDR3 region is CAIRPSGGPQETQYF. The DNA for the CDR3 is TGTGCCATCAGACCTAGCGGGGGACCGCAAGAGACCCAGTACTTC.

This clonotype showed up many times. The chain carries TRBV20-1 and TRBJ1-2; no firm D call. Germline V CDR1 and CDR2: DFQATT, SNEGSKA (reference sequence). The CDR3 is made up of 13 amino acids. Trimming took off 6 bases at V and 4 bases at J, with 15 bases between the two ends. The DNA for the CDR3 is TGCAGTGCGAACCCCGGACGGATCTATGGCTACACCTTC. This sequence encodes CSANPGRIYGYTF.